These 4 T cell receptor beta chains came from one sample sequenced in a study of T-cell memory formation after mild COVID-19. Via MiXCR, TCRdb re-called the 5' RACE reads, giving one row per CDR3 protein. The profile shows about 310,000 distinct CDR3 sequences, around 19% of them singletons. The specimen sequenced was PBMCs or a T cell subset sorted from them (not recorded which). Receptors were obtained from a man aged 18 to 29 who had mild COVID-19 (a few samples of this study predate the infection). Cell type and time point are not known.

The rearrangement joins TRBV12-3 or TRBV12-4 to TRBJ1-6; D unclear. Trimming took 7 bases from V and 0 from J, leaving 10 bases between them. The CDR3 spans 15 residues. For the CDR3, the DNA is TGTGCCAGCACCAGGACGGGCTCCTATAATTCACCCCTCCACTTT. It specifies CASTRTGSYNSPLHF.

V and J are TRBV12-3 or TRBV12-4 and TRBJ2-1; no clear D. The germline V and J ends were trimmed by 3 bases and 6 bases, with 6 bases remaining between them. CDR3 length equals 12 residues. This CDR3 reads CASSFAPNEQFF. The CDR3 bases are TGTGCCAGCAGTTTTGCACCCAATGAGCAGTTCTTC.

This chain connects TRBV27 to TRBJ2-3; D gene unclear. Germline V gives CDR1 MNHEY, CDR2 SMNVEV (reference sequence). The CDR3 length is 14 residues. V was trimmed by 10 bases and J by 0 bases, leaving 14 bases between them. In DNA, the CDR3 is TGTGCCACCAGATACTTCGATAGCACAGATACGCAGTATTTT. Its protein is CATRYFDSTDTQYF.

As DNA, the CDR3 is TGCGCCAGCAGCTTGGACCCACTAGCGGGGGGGCATTCCTACGAGCAGTACTTC. It specifies CASSLDPLAGGHSYEQYF. This chain joins TRBV5-1 and TRBJ2-7, with 13 bases identical to TRBD2. Unmatched junction bases numbered 7, after V lost 0 bases and J lost 1 base. The CDR3 extends over 18 amino acids. Per the germline V gene, CDR1 is SGHRS and CDR2 is YFSETQ.